The T cell receptor beta chain under discussion was sequenced for a study of CXCR3-negative and CXCR3-positive naive CD8 T cells. Germline V gives CDR1 MNHEY, CDR2 SMNVEV (reference sequence). CDR3 size: 13 residues. CD45RO-CCR7+CD27+CD95- cells counted as naive CD8+ T cells. Whole-study findings and limits: Memory, not naive, CXCR3-negative and CXCR3-positive cells differed in TRBV-TRBJ usage. In CXCR3-positive naive cells, the TRB CDR3s were more hydrophobic than in CXCR3-negative naive cells.

As to this clonotype: Its antigen is as yet unknown.

TRB cDNA was prepared as libraries by UMI-labeled 5' RACE. Each CDR3 protein gets one entry in TCRdb, which reprocessed the 5' RACE reads and gives no DNA. Its table records 85,000 to 120,000 distinct CDR3 sequences. The chain uses TRBV27 and TRBJ2-5. Material: naive CXCR3+ CD8+ T cells from blood. Subset indicated: CD45RO-CCR7+CD27+CD95- naive CD8+ T cells expressing CXCR3 (TNR3+). The receptor was derived from a human donor in good health. Some clones in this sample may be carry-over from other donors' samples. The CDR3 sequence: CASSSMTQETQYF.